This TCR beta chain was identified during a study of blood T cell repertoires in COVID-19. Study-level background: Donors in the United States, Italy and Spain gave samples during acute or convalescent COVID-19. The cDNA or gDNA used as material had been derived from T cells, B-cell-depleted T cells, or PBMCs.

In the original processing: Amplified reference gene primers provided the basis for estimating nucleated cell counts. Generated by immunoSEQ multiplex PCR, the TCRdb table keeps only in-frame clones and is missing some. That table supplies the V and J calls and clone size; D and trimming were determined from the DNA. Of 150,000 to 200,000 clones in the sample, 65% to 90% are singletons; the top ten hold more than 7.5%. V shed 5 bases and J 12 bases; nucleotides not matched to a gene: 12. CDR3 length: 13 amino acids. Germline lookup yields CDR1 SEHNR and CDR2 FQNEAQ (reference sequence). The chain couples TRBV7-9 to TRBJ2-7; 8 nucleotides align to TRBD1. The source is a man in his fifties with active or convalescent COVID-19. Sequencing was performed on peripheral blood. CDR3: CASSLGQGDGRYF. In DNA form, the CDR3 reads TGTGCCAGCAGCCTAGGACAGGGCGATGGTAGGTACTTC.